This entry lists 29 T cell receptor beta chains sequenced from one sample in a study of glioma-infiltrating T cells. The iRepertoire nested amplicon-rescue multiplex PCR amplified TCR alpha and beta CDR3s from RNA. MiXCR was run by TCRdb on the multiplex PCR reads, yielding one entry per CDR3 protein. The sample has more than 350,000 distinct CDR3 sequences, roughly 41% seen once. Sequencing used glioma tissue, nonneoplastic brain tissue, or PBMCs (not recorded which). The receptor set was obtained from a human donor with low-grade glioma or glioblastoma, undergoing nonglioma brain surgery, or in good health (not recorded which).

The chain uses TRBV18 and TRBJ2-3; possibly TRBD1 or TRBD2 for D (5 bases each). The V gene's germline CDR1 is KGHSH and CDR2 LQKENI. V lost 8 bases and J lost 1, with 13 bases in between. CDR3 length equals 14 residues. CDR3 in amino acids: CASPREQGTDTQYF. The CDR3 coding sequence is TGTGCCAGCCCACGGGAACAGGGCACAGATACGCAGTATTTT.

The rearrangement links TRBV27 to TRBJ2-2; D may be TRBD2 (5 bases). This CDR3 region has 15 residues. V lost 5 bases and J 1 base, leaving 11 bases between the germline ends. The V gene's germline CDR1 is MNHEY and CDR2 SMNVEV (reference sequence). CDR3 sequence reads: CASSEFGVNTGELFF. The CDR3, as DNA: TGTGCCAGCAGTGAATTCGGGGTGAACACCGGGGAGCTGTTTTTT.

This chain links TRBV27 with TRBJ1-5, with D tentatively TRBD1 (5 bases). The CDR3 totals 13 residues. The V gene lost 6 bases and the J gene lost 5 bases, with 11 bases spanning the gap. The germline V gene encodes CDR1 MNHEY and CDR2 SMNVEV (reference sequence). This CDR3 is CASSLTDYQPQHF. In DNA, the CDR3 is TGTGCCAGCAGCCTGACAGACTATCAGCCCCAGCATTTT.

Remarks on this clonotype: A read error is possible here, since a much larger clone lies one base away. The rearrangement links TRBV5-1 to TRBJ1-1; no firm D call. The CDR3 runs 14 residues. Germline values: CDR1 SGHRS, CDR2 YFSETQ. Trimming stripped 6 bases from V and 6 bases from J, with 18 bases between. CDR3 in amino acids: CASTPGPNSSEAFF. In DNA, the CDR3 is TGCGCCAGCACCCCAGGCCCGAACAGTTCTGAAGCTTTCTTT. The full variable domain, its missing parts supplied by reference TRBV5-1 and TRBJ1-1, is KAGVTQTPRYLIKTRGQQVTLSCSPISGHRSVSWYQQTPGQGLQFLFEYFSETQRNKGNFPGRFSGRQFSNSRSEMNVSTLELGDSALYLCASTPGPNSSEAFFGQGTRLTVV.

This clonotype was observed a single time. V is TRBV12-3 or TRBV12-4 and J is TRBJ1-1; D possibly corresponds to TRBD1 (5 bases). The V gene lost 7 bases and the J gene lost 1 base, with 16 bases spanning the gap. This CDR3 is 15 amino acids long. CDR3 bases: TGTGCCAGCACCCGGGGGAGAGCGAGGAACACTGAAGCTTTCTTT. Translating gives CASTRGRARNTEAFF.

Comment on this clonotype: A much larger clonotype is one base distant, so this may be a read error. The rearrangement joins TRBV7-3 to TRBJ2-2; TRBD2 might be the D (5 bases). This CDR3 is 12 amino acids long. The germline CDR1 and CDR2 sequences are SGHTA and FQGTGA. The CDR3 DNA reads TGTGCCAGCAGAACCATCACCGGGGAGCCGTTTTTT. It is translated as CASRTITGEPFF.

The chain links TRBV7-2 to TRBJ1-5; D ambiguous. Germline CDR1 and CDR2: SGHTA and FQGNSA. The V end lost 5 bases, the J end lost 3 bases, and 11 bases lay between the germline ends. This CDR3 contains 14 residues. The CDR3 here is CASSPWGTNQPQHF. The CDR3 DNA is TGTGCCAGCAGCCCATGGGGAACCAATCAGCCCCAGCATTTT.

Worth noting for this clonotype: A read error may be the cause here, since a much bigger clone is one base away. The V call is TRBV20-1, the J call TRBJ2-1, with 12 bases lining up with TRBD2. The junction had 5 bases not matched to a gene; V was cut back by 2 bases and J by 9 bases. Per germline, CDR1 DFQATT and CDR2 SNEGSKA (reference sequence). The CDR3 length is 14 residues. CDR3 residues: CSARTGLAGSEQFF. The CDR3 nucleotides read TGCAGTGCTAGAACCGGACTAGCGGGAAGTGAGCAGTTCTTC.

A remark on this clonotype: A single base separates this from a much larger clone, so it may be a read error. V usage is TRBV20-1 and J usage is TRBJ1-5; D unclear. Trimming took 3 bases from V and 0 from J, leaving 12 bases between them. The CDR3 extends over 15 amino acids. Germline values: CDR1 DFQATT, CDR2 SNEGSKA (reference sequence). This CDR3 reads CSASLPGISNQPQHF. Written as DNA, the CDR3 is TGCAGTGCTAGTCTCCCGGGCATTAGCAATCAGCCCCAGCATTTT.

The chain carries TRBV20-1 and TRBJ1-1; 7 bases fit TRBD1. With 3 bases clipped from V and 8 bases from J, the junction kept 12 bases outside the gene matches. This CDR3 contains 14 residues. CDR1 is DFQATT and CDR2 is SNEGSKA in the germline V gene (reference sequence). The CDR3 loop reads CSASIGRGTKEAFF. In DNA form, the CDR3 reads TGCAGTGCTAGCATCGGCAGGGGGACCAAAGAAGCTTTCTTT.

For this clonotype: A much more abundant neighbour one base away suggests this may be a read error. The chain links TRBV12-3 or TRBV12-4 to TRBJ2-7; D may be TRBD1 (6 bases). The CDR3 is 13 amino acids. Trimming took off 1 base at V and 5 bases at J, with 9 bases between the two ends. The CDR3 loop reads CASSLGTVHEQYF. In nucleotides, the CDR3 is TGTGCCAGCAGTTTAGGGACAGTCCACGAGCAGTACTTC.

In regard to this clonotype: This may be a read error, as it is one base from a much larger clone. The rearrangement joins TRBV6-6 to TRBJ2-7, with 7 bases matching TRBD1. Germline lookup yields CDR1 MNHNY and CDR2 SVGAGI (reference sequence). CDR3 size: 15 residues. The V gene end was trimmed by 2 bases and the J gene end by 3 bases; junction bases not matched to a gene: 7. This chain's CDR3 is CASSYRQGDGYEQYF. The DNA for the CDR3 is TGTGCCAGCAGTTACAGACAGGGCGATGGCTACGAGCAGTACTTC.

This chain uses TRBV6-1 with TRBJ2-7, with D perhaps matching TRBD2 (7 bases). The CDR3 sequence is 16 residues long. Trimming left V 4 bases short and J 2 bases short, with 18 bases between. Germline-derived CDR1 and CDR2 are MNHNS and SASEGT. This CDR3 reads CASSGTTGRGTYEQYF. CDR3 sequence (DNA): TGTGCCAGCAGTGGCACTACAGGGAGGGGGACCTACGAGCAGTACTTC.

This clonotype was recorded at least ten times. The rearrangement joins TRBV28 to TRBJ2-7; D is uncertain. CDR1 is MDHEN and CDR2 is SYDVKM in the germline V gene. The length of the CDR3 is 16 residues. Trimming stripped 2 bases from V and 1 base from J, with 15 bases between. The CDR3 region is CASSLLEPHRSYEQYF. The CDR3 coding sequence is TGTGCCAGCAGTTTACTCGAGCCGCATCGATCCTACGAGCAGTACTTC.

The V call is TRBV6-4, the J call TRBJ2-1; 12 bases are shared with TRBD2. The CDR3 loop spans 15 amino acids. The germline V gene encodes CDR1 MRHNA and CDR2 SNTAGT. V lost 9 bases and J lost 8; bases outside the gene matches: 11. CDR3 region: CASSPLAGGPDEQFF. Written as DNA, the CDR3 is TGTGCCAGTTCTCCCCTAGCGGGAGGGCCCGATGAGCAGTTCTTC.

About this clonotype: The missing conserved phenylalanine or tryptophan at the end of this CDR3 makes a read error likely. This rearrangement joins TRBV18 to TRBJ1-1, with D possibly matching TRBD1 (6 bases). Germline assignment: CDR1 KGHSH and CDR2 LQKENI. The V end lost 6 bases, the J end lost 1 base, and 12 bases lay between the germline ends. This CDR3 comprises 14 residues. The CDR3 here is CASSPRGTNTEAFL. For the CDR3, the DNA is TGTGCCAGCTCCCCAAGGGGGACGAACACTGAAGCTTTCCTT.

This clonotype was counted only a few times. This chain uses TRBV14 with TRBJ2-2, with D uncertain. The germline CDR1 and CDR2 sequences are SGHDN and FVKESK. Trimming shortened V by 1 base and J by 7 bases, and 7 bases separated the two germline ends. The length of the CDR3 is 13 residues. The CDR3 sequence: CASSQVNYGELFF. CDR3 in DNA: TGTGCCAGCAGCCAAGTAAACTACGGGGAGCTGTTTTTT.

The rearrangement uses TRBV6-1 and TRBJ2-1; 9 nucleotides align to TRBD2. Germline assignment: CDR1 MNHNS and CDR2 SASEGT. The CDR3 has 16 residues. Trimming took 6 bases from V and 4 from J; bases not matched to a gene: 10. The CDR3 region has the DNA TGTGCCAGCAGACGACTTAGCGGGGGCGCTTACAATGAGCAGTTCTTC. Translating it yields CASRRLSGGAYNEQFF.

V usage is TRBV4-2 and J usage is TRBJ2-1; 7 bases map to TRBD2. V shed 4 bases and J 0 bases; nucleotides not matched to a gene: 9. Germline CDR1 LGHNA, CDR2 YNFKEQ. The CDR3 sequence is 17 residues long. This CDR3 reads CASSLRGGNHSYNEQFF. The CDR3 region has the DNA TGTGCCAGCAGCCTCCGGGGAGGGAACCACTCCTACAATGAGCAGTTCTTC.

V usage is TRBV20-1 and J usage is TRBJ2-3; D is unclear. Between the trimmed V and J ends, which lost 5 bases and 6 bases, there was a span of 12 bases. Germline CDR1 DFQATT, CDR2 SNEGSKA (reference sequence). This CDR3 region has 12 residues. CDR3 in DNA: TGCAGTGCTCAATTGGTCGGGGATACGCAGTATTTT. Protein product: CSAQLVGDTQYF.

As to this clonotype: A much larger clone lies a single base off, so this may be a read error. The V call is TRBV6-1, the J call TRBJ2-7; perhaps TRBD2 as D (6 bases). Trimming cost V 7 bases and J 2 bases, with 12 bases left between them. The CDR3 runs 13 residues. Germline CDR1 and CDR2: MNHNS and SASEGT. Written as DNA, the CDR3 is TGTGCCAGCACGGGGGTGCCGGCCTACGAGCAGTACTTC. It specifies CASTGVPAYEQYF.

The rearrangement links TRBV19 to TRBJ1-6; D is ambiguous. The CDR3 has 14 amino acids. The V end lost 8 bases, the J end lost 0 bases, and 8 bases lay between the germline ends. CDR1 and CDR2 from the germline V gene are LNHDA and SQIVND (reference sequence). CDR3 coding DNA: TGTGCCAGTGGGTTGAGCTCCTATAATTCACCCCTCCACTTT. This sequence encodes CASGLSSYNSPLHF.

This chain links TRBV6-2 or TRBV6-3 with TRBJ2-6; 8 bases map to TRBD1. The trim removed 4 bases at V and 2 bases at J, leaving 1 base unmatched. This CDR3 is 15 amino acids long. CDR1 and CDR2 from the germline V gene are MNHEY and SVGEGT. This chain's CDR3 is CASSWTGTGANVLTF. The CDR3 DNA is TGTGCCAGCAGTTGGACAGGGACTGGGGCCAACGTCCTGACTTTC.

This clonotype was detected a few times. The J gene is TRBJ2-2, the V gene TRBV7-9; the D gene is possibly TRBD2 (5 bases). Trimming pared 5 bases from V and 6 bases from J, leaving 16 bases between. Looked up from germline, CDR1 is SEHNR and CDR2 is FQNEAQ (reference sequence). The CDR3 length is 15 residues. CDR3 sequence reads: CASSPVWRNPGELFF. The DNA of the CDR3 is TGTGCCAGCAGCCCAGTGTGGAGGAATCCCGGGGAGCTGTTTTTT.

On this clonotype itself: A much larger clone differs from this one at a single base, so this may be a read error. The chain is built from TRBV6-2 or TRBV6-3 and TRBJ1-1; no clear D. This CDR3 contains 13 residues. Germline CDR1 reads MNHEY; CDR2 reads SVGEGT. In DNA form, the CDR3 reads TGTGCCAGCAGTTACGCTACATACACTAAAGCTTTCTTT. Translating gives CASSYATYTKAFF.

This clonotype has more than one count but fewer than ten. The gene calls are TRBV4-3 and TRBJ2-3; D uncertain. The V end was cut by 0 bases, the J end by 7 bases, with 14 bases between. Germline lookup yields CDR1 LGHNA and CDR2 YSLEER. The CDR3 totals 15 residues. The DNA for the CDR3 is TGCGCCAGCAGCCAAGAAACAGTCCCCATGTATACGCAGTATTTT. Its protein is CASSQETVPMYTQYF.

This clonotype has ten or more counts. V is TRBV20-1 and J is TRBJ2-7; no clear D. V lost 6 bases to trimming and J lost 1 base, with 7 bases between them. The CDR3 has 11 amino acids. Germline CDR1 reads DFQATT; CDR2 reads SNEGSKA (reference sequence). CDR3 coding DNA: TGCAGTGCCTGGGGTTCCTACGAGCAGTACTTC. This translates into CSAWGSYEQYF.

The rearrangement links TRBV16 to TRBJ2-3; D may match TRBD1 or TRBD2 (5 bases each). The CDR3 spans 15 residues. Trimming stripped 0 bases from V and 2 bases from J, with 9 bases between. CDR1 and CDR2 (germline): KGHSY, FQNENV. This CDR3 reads CASSQSWGTTDTQYF. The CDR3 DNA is TGTGCCAGCAGCCAATCGTGGGGGACCACAGATACGCAGTATTTT.

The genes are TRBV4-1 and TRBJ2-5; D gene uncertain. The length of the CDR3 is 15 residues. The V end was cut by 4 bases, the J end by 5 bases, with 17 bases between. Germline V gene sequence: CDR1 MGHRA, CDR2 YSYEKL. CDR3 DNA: TGCGCCAGCAGCCCACGATGGGGTCGCGCGGAGACCCAGTACTTC. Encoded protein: CASSPRWGRAETQYF.